This TCR beta chain came from a study of tumor-infiltrating lymphocytes in primary liver carcinoma. Study context: Male and female patients aged 30 to 69 years made up the cohort. Staged T1-T3 N0M0, the tumors had sizes that ranged from 4.2 to 10 cm across.

The roughly 19-32 mg bulk tissue piece was not sorted before simultaneous RNA and DNA extraction. This CDR3 has 12 residues. CDR1 and CDR2 (germline): SGHRS, YFSETQ. Trimming took off 4 bases at V and 7 bases at J, with 12 bases between the two ends. Researchers generated TCR beta cDNA from about 0.5 ug of total RNA, relying on a constant-region primer. Nested multiplex PCR, run for three rounds with slightly modified ARM-PCR, yielded TCR beta libraries. TRBV1-TRBV30 forward primers paired with a C-beta reverse primer drove the first two PCR rounds, about 10 cycles each. Each CDR3 protein gets one entry after TCRdb re-called the multiplex PCR reads with MiXCR. The table lists over 100,000 distinct CDR3 sequences, about two thirds of them singletons. This clonotype was found many times.

This chain joins TRBV5-1 and TRBJ2-7; D unclear. Material: tumor-adjacent normal liver tissue. The source of this sequence is an older woman with primary liver carcinoma and hepatitis B virus infection. The CDR3 loop is CASSTASGEQYF. The DNA of the CDR3 is TGCGCCAGCAGCACCGCCAGTGGGGAGCAGTACTTC.